The rows below give T cell receptor beta chains drawn from one sample of a study of T-cell memory formation after mild COVID-19. TCRdb independently ran MiXCR on the 5' RACE reads; one entry per CDR3 protein. The sample yields a few hundred thousand distinct CDR3 sequences, less than 20% seen once. What was sequenced was PBMCs or a T cell subset sorted from them (not recorded which). These receptors all stem from a man aged 18 to 30 who had mild COVID-19 (a few samples of this study predate the infection). Cell type and time point are not known. Each CDR3 is given with its conserved first and last residue. D genes are given only for firm matches. Expanded clones get a size class; other rows say once, few or many, or leave the size out.

TRBJ1-1,-,TRBV6-2/TRBV6-3,-,TGTGCCAGCAGTTACTCGAAATATGGTCTGAACACTGAAGCTTTCTTT,CASSYSKYGLNTEAFF
TRBJ2-2,-,TRBV5-1,-,TGCGCCAGCAGAGGAGAAGGGGGCACCGGGGAGCTGTTTTTT,CASRGEGGTGELFF
TRBJ1-2,-,TRBV18,-,TGTGCCAGCTCAACCGGGGGAAGTTATGGCTACACCTTC,CASSTGGSYGYTF
TRBJ1-1,-,TRBV7-2,few,TGTGCCAGCAGCTTCTCGACAGCTTTCACTGAAGCTTTCTTT,CASSFSTAFTEAFF
TRBJ1-4,-,TRBV20-1,few,TGCAGTGCCCAGACAGTCCCTAGATGGGAAAAACTGTTTTTT,CSAQTVPRWEKLFF
TRBJ2-1,TRBD1,TRBV9,-,TGTGCCAGCAGCGTAGGGACTGAGGACAGGGGGAAGTATGAGCAGTTCTTC,CASSVGTEDRGKYEQFF
TRBJ2-1,TRBD1,TRBV7-2,-,TGTGCCAGCAGCTTTGGGACAGGGGGCTACAATGAGCAGTTCTTC,CASSFGTGGYNEQFF
TRBJ2-2,-,TRBV19,-,TGTGCCAGTTCCGACGGGGAGCTGTTTTTT,CASSDGELFF
TRBJ1-1,-,TRBV20-1,-,TGCAGTGCTAGAGATTCACGCAGGAACACTGAAGCTTTCTTT,CSARDSRRNTEAFF
TRBJ2-5,-,TRBV29-1,-,TGCAGCGTTGAAAGGTCTAGTACGGAGACCCAGTACTTC,CSVERSSTETQYF
TRBJ1-1,-,TRBV5-1,-,TGCGCCAGCAGCCCCAGTCTCCGGGGCACTGAAGCTTTCTTT,CASSPSLRGTEAFF
TRBJ2-7,TRBD2,TRBV5-1,few,TGCGCCAGCAGCTCTACTAGCGGGAGCTCCTACGAGCAGTACTTC,CASSSTSGSSYEQYF
TRBJ2-5,TRBD2,TRBV6-5,few,TGTGCCAGCAGTTTACTGGGGACTAGCGGGAGGGAGACCCAGTACTTC,CASSLLGTSGRETQYF
TRBJ1-1,-,TRBV20-1,few,TGCAGTGCTGCCCCCGTTGGCAGGAACACTGAAGCTTTCTTT,CSAAPVGRNTEAFF
TRBJ2-2,TRBD2,TRBV7-2,few,TGTGCCAGCAGCTTCCTAGCGGGGAGGGACGGGGAGCTGTTTTTT,CASSFLAGRDGELFF
TRBJ1-1,-,TRBV5-1,-,TGCGCCAGCAGCTTCGACGGCATGAACACTGAAGCTTTCTTT,CASSFDGMNTEAFF
TRBJ2-3,-,TRBV15,-,TGTGCCACCAGCATCGGGGAGAGCACAGATACGCAGTATTTT,CATSIGESTDTQYF
TRBJ2-3,-,TRBV6-4,-,TGTGCCAGCAGTGACCGGCCATCTAGCACAGATACGCAGTATTTT,CASSDRPSSTDTQYF
TRBJ1-2,TRBD1,TRBV7-9,-,TGTGCCAGCAGCCCAGGCCCGACAGGGGTCGGACTTTCCTATGGCTACACCTTC,CASSPGPTGVGLSYGYTF
TRBJ2-2,-,TRBV24-1,few,TGTGCCACCGAAGGGGGAAAGGACACCGGGGAGCTGTTTTTT,CATEGGKDTGELFF
TRBJ1-5,-,TRBV10-3,few,TGTGCCATCAGCGGGACTCAGGGCGAGTGGCCCCAGCATTTT,CAISGTQGEWPQHF
TRBJ2-5,TRBD2,TRBV5-6,few,TGTGCCAGCAGCTCTCTAGCGGGGGGAGAGACCCAGTACTTC,CASSSLAGGETQYF
TRBJ2-1,-,TRBV5-6,-,TGTGCCAGCAGCCAACCGCACCAGAATGAGCAGTTCTTC,CASSQPHQNEQFF
TRBJ2-3,-,TRBV12-3/TRBV12-4,-,TGTGCCAGCAGGGGGAAACTAGCTCGGGATACGCAGTATTTT,CASRGKLARDTQYF
TRBJ2-6,-,TRBV5-1,few,TGCGCCAGCAGCAGGACAGACGCTGGGGCCAACGTCCTGACTTTC,CASSRTDAGANVLTF
TRBJ1-2,-,TRBV20-1,-,TGCAGTGCTAGATCCCGGGCCGGCTCGAAGGGCTACACCTTC,CSARSRAGSKGYTF
TRBJ2-7,-,TRBV5-4,-,TGTGCCAGCAGCTTAGGACCGGGCTACGAGCAGTACTTC,CASSLGPGYEQYF
TRBJ2-5,-,TRBV7-9,many,TGTGCCAGCAGCTTATTAGAGACCCAGTACTTC,CASSLLETQYF
TRBJ2-1,-,TRBV29-1,-,TGCAGCGTCCGGGCCAACAATGAGCAGTTCTTC,CSVRANNEQFF
TRBJ2-1,TRBD2,TRBV20-1,-,TGCAGTGCTAGAGTGCACAGACTAGCGGGGGTGAATGAGCAGTTCTTC,CSARVHRLAGVNEQFF
TRBJ2-1,TRBD2,TRBV2,once,TGTGCCAGCACCAAAGACGGTCTAGCGGGGGGGCAGCCCTACAATGAGCAGTTCTTC,CASTKDGLAGGQPYNEQFF
TRBJ1-2,TRBD1,TRBV7-9,-,TGTGCCAGCAGCTACGAGGACAGGACTTATGGCTACACCTTC,CASSYEDRTYGYTF
TRBJ2-1,-,TRBV18,-,TGTGCCAGCTCACCGGCACACCCCCTGGGGAATGAGCAGTTCTTC,CASSPAHPLGNEQFF
TRBJ1-2,-,TRBV7-3,-,TGTGCCAGCAGCCCCAGGCGGGGGGGTAGCTACACCTTC,CASSPRRGGSYTF
TRBJ1-5,-,TRBV3-2,-,TGTGCCAGCAGCCGAGGAAGGGGTCAGCCCCAGCATTTT,CASSRGRGQPQHF
TRBJ2-7,TRBD2,TRBV7-2,once,TGTGCCAGCAGCACTAGCGGGGGAACCTACGAGCAGTACTTC,CASSTSGGTYEQYF
TRBJ2-5,TRBD2,TRBV29-1,-,TGCAGCGTCGCGCTAGCGGGGACCGTGACCCAGTACTTC,CSVALAGTVTQYF
TRBJ2-7,-,TRBV12-3/TRBV12-4,-,TGTGCCAGCAGCGCCTCCTGCGAGCAGTACTTC,CASSASCEQYF
TRBJ1-2,-,TRBV21-1,-,TGTGCCAGCAGCAAAGAGGGAGCTTACTGCTATGGCTACACCTTC,CASSKEGAYCYGYTF
TRBJ2-1,TRBD2,TRBV7-2,-,TGTGCCAGCAGCCCTCGGACTAGCGATGAGCAGTTCTTC,CASSPRTSDEQFF
TRBJ2-7,-,TRBV29-1,once,TGCAGCGCTCGACAGTCCTCCTACGAGCAGTACTTC,CSARQSSYEQYF
TRBJ2-1,-,TRBV4-2,few,TGTGCCAGCAGGGAGGACAGTAACAATGAGCAGTTCTTC,CASREDSNNEQFF
TRBJ1-5,-,TRBV4-3,few,TGCGCCAGCAGCCAAGATCCAGGCACCAGCAATCAGCCCCAGCATTTT,CASSQDPGTSNQPQHF
TRBJ1-3,-,TRBV4-1,-,TGCGCCAGCAGCCCGCTGGGGGGGCTCTACTCTGGAAACACCATATATTTT,CASSPLGGLYSGNTIYF
TRBJ1-5,-,TRBV6-1,-,TGTGCCAGCAGCCGAACAGGGACGCGGTATCAGCCCCAGCATTTT,CASSRTGTRYQPQHF
TRBJ2-2,TRBD2,TRBV4-1,-,TGCGCCAGCAGCCGGACTAGCGGGAGCACCGGGGAGCTGTTTTTT,CASSRTSGSTGELFF
TRBJ2-2,-,TRBV5-1,few,TGCGCCAGCAGCTTGTGGTCCGAAAGCGGGGAGCTGTTTTTT,CASSLWSESGELFF
TRBJ2-3,-,TRBV5-1,-,TGCGCCAGCAGCCCCAAATTAACAGATACGCAGTATTTT,CASSPKLTDTQYF
TRBJ2-1,TRBD2,TRBV4-1,few,TGCGCCAGCAGCCTAGATCCGGGACTAGCTGTCGATGAGCAGTTCTTC,CASSLDPGLAVDEQFF
TRBJ2-5,TRBD2,TRBV6-6,few,TGTGCCAGCAGGGCCGGACTAGCGGGGAACCAAGAGACCCAGTACTTC,CASRAGLAGNQETQYF
TRBJ2-7,-,TRBV7-8,-,TGTGCCAGCAGCTTCGGGGGCGCGCCCTACGAGCAGTACTTC,CASSFGGAPYEQYF
TRBJ1-2,-,TRBV5-1,-,TGCGCCAGCAGCCTCCTGATAGGGTCAAGGAATGGCTACACCTTC,CASSLLIGSRNGYTF
TRBJ2-1,TRBD2,TRBV7-6,few,TGTGCCAGCAGTCAGGGGACTAGCGGGAGCTCCTACAATGAGCAGTTCTTC,CASSQGTSGSSYNEQFF
TRBJ2-5,-,TRBV5-1,few,TGCGCCAGCAGCTCCGGCTGGGCCCGGGAGACCCAGTACTTC,CASSSGWARETQYF